The rows below give T cell receptor beta chains drawn from one sample of a study of T cell changes during pregnancy in multiple sclerosis. Profiling relied on immunoSEQ multiplex PCR, and the TCRdb table lists in-frame clones only, not all of them. The table includes 30,000 to 45,000 clones, 89% detected once. The sample consisted of CD8+ T cells from peripheral blood mononuclear cells, taken in the third trimester of pregnancy. The receptors were gathered from a female donor with multiple sclerosis, enrolled in a pregnancy study. The CDR3 runs from the conserved cysteine through the conserved F or W.

j_call,v_call,cdr3_aa
TRBJ2-2,TRBV5-1,CASSTRQVHTGELFF
TRBJ2-1,TRBV6-1,CASSEAQEAYNEQFF
TRBJ2-3,TRBV6-5,CASSYPGTATDTQYF
TRBJ2-1,TRBV27,CASSLSAGPLYNEQFF
TRBJ2-7,TRBV2,CASSFGTGLREQYF
TRBJ1-2,TRBV2,CASSDGPFYGYTF
TRBJ2-7,TRBV18,CASSPPTSTYEQYF
TRBJ1-2,TRBV29-1,CSVEDKTGGYGYTF
TRBJ1-5,TRBV10-3,CAISESVGAVGGQPQHF
TRBJ2-3,TRBV6-5,CASLVSDTQYF
TRBJ2-2,TRBV19,CASRTAGRELFF
TRBJ2-2,TRBV27,CASSSSGTGGPGELFF
TRBJ2-1,TRBV27,CASSLRDSINEQFF
TRBJ1-5,TRBV4-1,CASSQDGGLGQPQHF
TRBJ1-4,TRBV2,CASNEDRGLGWTNEKLFF
TRBJ2-7,TRBV27,CASSTRGGSSYEQYF
TRBJ2-2,TRBV7-2,CASSLRDRGFPGELFF
TRBJ2-1,TRBV9,CASSVEGAGGIYNEQFF
TRBJ1-2,TRBV29-1,CSVEGGVEYGYTF
TRBJ1-1,TRBV6-1,CASTSRGYNTEAFF
TRBJ1-2,TRBV29-1,CSVPLGQGTYGYTF
TRBJ1-1,TRBV19,CASSGGMYSEAFF
TRBJ2-1,TRBV6-4,CASSDSSGEGNEQFF
TRBJ2-7,TRBV7-6,CASSLVSSGGSSYEQYF
TRBJ2-7,TRBV11-2,CASSSQGSPAYEQYF
TRBJ2-1,TRBV27,CASSFGGSSYNEQFF
TRBJ2-7,TRBV4-2,CASSHPTSGGTYEQYF
TRBJ1-5,TRBV29-1,CSVGQVNQPQHF
TRBJ1-2,TRBV4-2,CASSQGWDTTYGYTF
TRBJ1-2,TRBV5-4,CASSHYDSNYGYTF
TRBJ2-2,TRBV9,CASSPRGGNTGELFF
TRBJ1-1,TRBV20-1,CSATRVTEAFF
TRBJ1-2,TRBV7-9,CASSATGLANYGYTF
TRBJ2-5,TRBV29-1,CSGWTSGTGSKTQYF
TRBJ2-7,TRBV4-1,CASSQEQGYEQYF
TRBJ1-5,TRBV19,CASKPGTGFGNQPQHF
TRBJ1-4,TRBV4-3,CASSQDPEGTGSEKLFF
TRBJ2-3,TRBV7-9,CASSSERRRDAASTDTQYF
TRBJ1-4,TRBV2,CASSEEPQGAGNEKLFF
TRBJ1-2,TRBV27,CASSVRGAGSSGYTF
TRBJ1-2,TRBV15,CATSRETGSYGYTF
TRBJ2-7,TRBV7-9,CASSAGTTYEQYF
TRBJ2-5,TRBV5-1,CASSLGGQHQETQYF
TRBJ1-1,TRBV10-2,CASSKSRDYYTEAFF
TRBJ2-1,TRBV4-3,CASSQGTGFNEQFF
TRBJ1-1,TRBV19,CASSIRQGIEAFF
TRBJ1-3,TRBV6-1,CASRLGDSGNTIYF
TRBJ2-7,TRBV29-1,CSVEDQGLAGPYEQYF
TRBJ2-1,TRBV5-1,CASSSGLAGLYNEQFF
TRBJ2-5,TRBV5-1,CASSLGWTPQETQYF
TRBJ2-1,TRBV9,CASSVVGTEQFF
TRBJ2-3,TRBV6-5,CASSSGGLADTQYF
TRBJ2-1,TRBV5-1,CASSFSQGGNEQFF
TRBJ2-3,TRBV7-9,CASSRETDTQYF
TRBJ2-5,TRBV11-2,CASSLVGGAGETQYF
TRBJ2-3,TRBV10-1,CARLFWTVSTDTQYF
TRBJ2-7,TRBV27,CASSPNLAASYEQYF
TRBJ2-2,TRBV4-3,CASSQDPSGGGYTGELFF